The rows below give T cell receptor beta chains drawn from one sample of a study of cytomegalovirus exposure and HLA in healthy donors. Clones were sequenced by immunoSEQ multiplex PCR, and TCRdb holds only the in-frame ones, with some missing. The sample holds about 140,000 clones; roughly 76% are singletons and the top ten take around 14%. The sequenced sample was PBMCs. The receptors were sampled from a human donor in good health. CDR3s include the opening cysteine and the closing phenylalanine or tryptophan. Each record gives: D gene, clone size, V gene, J gene, CDR3 DNA, CDR3 protein. The D gene is left open where the match is weak. Size is stated for part of the rows, as once, few or many counts, or as a class when the clone is expanded.

>TRBD2|-|TRBV2|TRBJ2-5
TGTGCCAGCAGGGTAGCGGGCGCAGAGACCCAGTACTTC
CASRVAGAETQYF
>-|-|TRBV9|TRBJ1-1
TGTGCCAGCAGCGTAGTAGGAGGGCGGGGGACTGAAGCTTTCTTT
CASSVVGGRGTEAFF
>TRBD1|-|TRBV18|TRBJ1-1
TGTGCCAGCTCATCGGACAGGAAGAACACTGAAGCTTTCTTT
CASSSDRKNTEAFF
>TRBD2|-|TRBV29-1|TRBJ2-1
TGCAGTATTGGGGGTAGCGGGGGGGAGAATGAGCAGTTCTTC
CSIGGSGGENEQFF
>-|-|TRBV13|TRBJ2-7
TGTGCCAGCAGCCTTGGACAGAACTACGAGCAGTACTTC
CASSLGQNYEQYF
>TRBD1|-|TRBV6-5|TRBJ1-5
TGTGCCAGCAGTAGGACAGGGAGACAGCCCCAGCATTTT
CASSRTGRQPQHF
>-|-|TRBV19|TRBJ1-5
TGTGCCAGTAGTATCGACAGAGGGAGGACCCAGCATTTT
CASSIDRGRTQHF
>TRBD1|-|TRBV2|TRBJ2-6
TGTGCCAGCAGTAGTACAGGGGACCTCTCTGGGGCCAACGTCCTGACTTTC
CASSSTGDLSGANVLTF
>-|few|TRBV6-6|TRBJ1-6
TGTGCCAGCAGTTACCGGACAGCTAATTCACCCCTCCACTTT
CASSYRTANSPLHF
>-|-|TRBV6-6|TRBJ2-2
TGTGCCAGCAGTTATTGGCCCGGGGAGCTGTTTTTT
CASSYWPGELFF
>-|-|TRBV6-6|TRBJ1-2
TGTGCCAGCAGTCCAGCGGGACTACTCTATGGCTACACCTTC
CASSPAGLLYGYTF
>TRBD1|-|TRBV18|TRBJ2-5
TGTGCCAGCTCATCGGGACAGGAAGAGACCCAGTACTTC
CASSSGQEETQYF
>-|-|TRBV4-1|TRBJ2-7
TGCGCCAGCAGCCAAGATAGGAGGGGCCGCTACGAGCAGTACTTC
CASSQDRRGRYEQYF
>-|few|TRBV19|TRBJ2-7
TGTGCCAGTAGTATGGCGGGTATCTACGAGCAGTACTTC
CASSMAGIYEQYF
>TRBD1|-|TRBV6-6|TRBJ2-2
TGTGCCAGCAGTTACTTCGGACAGGAGAACACCGGGGAGCTGTTTTTT
CASSYFGQENTGELFF
>-|-|TRBV6-6|TRBJ2-2
TGTGCCAGCAGTTACTCGGCCGGGATTAACACCGGGGAGCTGTTTTTT
CASSYSAGINTGELFF
>-|-|TRBV5-1|TRBJ1-1
TGCGCCAGCAGCCGGGGTCCGAACACTGAAGCTTTCTTT
CASSRGPNTEAFF
>-|-|TRBV28|TRBJ1-2
TGTGCCAGCAGTCTCGGGTCTCTAGCTAACTATGGCTACACCTTC
CASSLGSLANYGYTF
>-|-|TRBV6-1|TRBJ1-2
TGTGCCAGCAGTGCTACAGGAGCCTATGGCTACACCTTC
CASSATGAYGYTF
>-|-|TRBV28|TRBJ2-3
TGTGCCAGCAGTGACCAGGTTACTAGCACAGATACGCAGTATTTT
CASSDQVTSTDTQYF
>TRBD1|-|TRBV27|TRBJ1-1
TGTGCCAGCAGTTTCGGACAGGGGGCTGCTGAAGCTTTCTTT
CASSFGQGAAEAFF
>TRBD1|-|TRBV19|TRBJ1-2
TGTGCCAGTAAAATGGACAGGGTGACTGGCTACACCTTC
CASKMDRVTGYTF
>-|-|TRBV15|TRBJ2-2
TGTGCCACCAGCAGAGATAGGGGGGGAACCGGGGAGCTGTTTTTT
CATSRDRGGTGELFF
>TRBD1|once|TRBV7-9|TRBJ2-7
TGTGCCAGCAGCAGGGGCGGCGGGACAGGCGGGCCGTACTTC
CASSRGGGTGGPYF
>-|-|TRBV5-4|TRBJ2-2
TGTGCCAGCAGCTTAGGCGGGGGCGACACCGGGGAGCTGTTTTTT
CASSLGGGDTGELFF
>-|-|TRBV7-9|TRBJ1-2
TGTTCCAGCAGCTTAGACAGCTATGGCTACACCTTC
CSSSLDSYGYTF
>-|-|TRBV9|TRBJ2-5
TGTGCCAGCAGCCCGACTACTTCGGGGACCCAGTACTTC
CASSPTTSGTQYF
>TRBD2|-|TRBV9|TRBJ2-3
TGTGCCAGCAGCGAAAAAACTAGCGGGAGATCAGATACGCAGTATTTT
CASSEKTSGRSDTQYF
>-|-|TRBV9|TRBJ1-2
TGTGCCAGCAGCCCCGATGAAATCCCGGATGGCTACACCTTC
CASSPDEIPDGYTF
>-|-|TRBV25-1|TRBJ1-1
TGTGCCAGCAGTCAAACGGGGTCATTTTTGAACACTGAAGCTTTCTTT
CASSQTGSFLNTEAFF
>TRBD2|-|TRBV28|TRBJ2-3
TGTGCCAGCAGCTCCAGTGCAGCGGGAGTGCGAGATACGCAGTATTTT
CASSSSAAGVRDTQYF
>-|-|TRBV2|TRBJ2-1
TGTGCCAGCAGCCTCGGGACAAACAATGAGCAGTTCTTC
CASSLGTNNEQFF
>TRBD2|-|TRBV7-9|TRBJ2-1
TGTGCCAGCAGCTACCTAGCGGGAGGGCATAATGAGCAGTTCTTC
CASSYLAGGHNEQFF
>-|-|TRBV6-1|TRBJ1-1
TGTGCCAGCAGTTATCATTCTCTAAACACTGAAGCTTTCTTT
CASSYHSLNTEAFF
>-|-|TRBV19|TRBJ1-2
TGTGCCAGTAGTATCACGGCCAGAGGCTCTGGGGGCTACACCTTC
CASSITARGSGGYTF
>-|-|TRBV6-5|TRBJ1-2
TGTGCCAGCAGTTCCCTAACAGGCTTTGGCTACACCTTC
CASSSLTGFGYTF
>-|few|TRBV9|TRBJ2-2
TGTGCCAGCAGCGTACTATCCGGGGAGCTGTTTTTT
CASSVLSGELFF
>TRBD2|few|TRBV28|TRBJ2-7
TGTGCCACCCTCCCGGGACTAGCGGTTTACGAGCAGTACTTC
CATLPGLAVYEQYF
>-|-|TRBV23-1|TRBJ2-7
TGCGCCAGCAGTCAAACTCAGGGGAGCGAGCAGTACTTC
CASSQTQGSEQYF
>-|-|TRBV10-3|TRBJ2-7
TGTGCCATCAGTGAAAGTTTGGCAGGACTCGACGAGCAGTACTTC
CAISESLAGLDEQYF
>-|-|TRBV7-9|TRBJ2-1
TGTGCCAGCAGACATAGCGGAAGTAATGAGCAGTTCTTC
CASRHSGSNEQFF
>-|-|TRBV9|TRBJ1-2
TGTGCCAGCAGCGTAGCTAGCAGGGGACCGGTTCGTGGCTACACCTTC
CASSVASRGPVRGYTF
>TRBD2|-|TRBV10-3|TRBJ2-6
TGTGCCATCAGCGCGGGACTAGCGGGAGGCTACGGGGCCAACGTCCTGACTTTC
CAISAGLAGGYGANVLTF
>-|-|TRBV30|TRBJ1-1
TGTGCCTGGAGTGCTACCCAGAACACTGAAGCTTTCTTT
CAWSATQNTEAFF
>-|once|TRBV5-6|TRBJ1-5
TGTGCCAGCAGCTTGGGAGGGTTATCGGTGGGCAATCAGCCCCAGCATTTT
CASSLGGLSVGNQPQHF
>-|-|TRBV2|TRBJ2-5
TGTGCCAGAGGACAGAACCAAGAGACCCAGTACTTC
CARGQNQETQYF
>-|few|TRBV6-7|TRBJ1-3
TGTGCCAGCCGCGTAGGCCAGGGGTATTTT
CASRVGQGYF
>-|once|TRBV21-1|TRBJ2-2
TGTGCCAGCAGCAAAGTGTGGCCCGGGTTTTATCGGGACACCGTCACCGGGGAGCTGTTTTTT
CASSKVWPGFYRDTVTGELFF
>TRBD1|-|TRBV6-5|TRBJ2-1
TGTGCCAGCAGTCGACAGGGATACTCCTACAATGAGCAGTTCTTC
CASSRQGYSYNEQFF
>TRBD2|once|TRBV30|TRBJ2-3
TGTGCCTGGAGAGAAAAGGTGTCGGGAGGTGCGCAGTATTTT
CAWREKVSGGAQYF
>-|few|TRBV2|TRBJ2-7
TGTGCCAGCAGCCTCGGTGTTTACGAGCAGTACTTC
CASSLGVYEQYF
>-|few|TRBV6-5|TRBJ2-3
TGTGCCAGCAGATCTACCACAGATACGCAGTATTTT
CASRSTTDTQYF
>-|-|TRBV6-6|TRBJ2-1
TGTGCCAGCAGTTACTCGACAGTTCGACAAGAGTTCTTC
CASSYSTVRQEFF